This is a list of T cell receptor beta chains from one sample in a study of T cell repertoires in cytomegalovirus infection. Using its own MiXCR run on the reads, TCRdb lists one record per CDR3 protein. The sample contains 150,000 to 200,000 distinct CDR3 sequences, over 13% of which appear only once. Sequenced material: PBMCs. Source of these receptors: a human donor in good health (CMV status not recorded). Some clones in this sample may be carry-over from other donors' samples. The CDR3 runs from the conserved cysteine through the conserved F or W. The order of the fields is V gene, clone size, J gene, D gene, CDR3 length, CDR3 DNA, CDR3 protein. D genes are given only for firm matches. Size is stated for part of the rows, as once, few or many counts, or as a class when the clone is expanded.

TRBV4-1	-	TRBJ2-6	TRBD2	22	TGCGCCAGCAGCCAAGAGCGAGGTTTCCGTACTAGCGGACTCTCTGGGGCCAACGTCCTGACTTTC	CASSQERGFRTSGLSGANVLTF
TRBV7-2	many	TRBJ2-7	TRBD1	15	TGTGCCAGCAGCCTATCCCGGGACAGGCCCTACGAGCAGTACTTC	CASSLSRDRPYEQYF
TRBV6-2/TRBV6-3	many	TRBJ2-5	TRBD2	13	TGTGCCAGCAGTTCGGCGGGGGGTAAGACCCAGTACTTC	CASSSAGGKTQYF
TRBV29-1	few	TRBJ2-1	TRBD2	18	TGCAGCGTTCAGGGGGAAACTAGCGGGTACAGCTCCTACAATGAGCAGTTCTTC	CSVQGETSGYSSYNEQFF
TRBV7-9	-	TRBJ2-3	TRBD1	14	TGTGCCAGCTCCCAGGACAGGGGAGAAGATACGCAGTATTTT	CASSQDRGEDTQYF
TRBV7-2	many	TRBJ2-1	-	16	TGTGCCAGCAGCCCTGGGGGCGGGAGAATCTTCAATGAGCAGTTCTTC	CASSPGGGRIFNEQFF
TRBV29-1	-	TRBJ2-2	-	15	TGCAGCGTTGGTCTCTATCCTCCGAACACCGGGGAGCTGTTTTTT	CSVGLYPPNTGELFF
TRBV5-1	few	TRBJ1-6	-	14	TGCGCCAGCAAACAGAGCTCCTATAATTCACCCCTCCACTTT	CASKQSSYNSPLHF
TRBV10-2	-	TRBJ2-4	TRBD1	17	TGCGCCAGCAGTGAGATGAACAGGGGATCTGCCAAAAACATTCAGTACTTC	CASSEMNRGSAKNIQYF
TRBV7-6	many	TRBJ1-3	-	14	TGTGCCAGCAGCTTAGACGCTACTGGAAACACCATATATTTT	CASSLDATGNTIYF
TRBV12-3/TRBV12-4	-	TRBJ2-3	-	15	TGTGCCAGCAGGAACTACCGGGGGAGCACAGATACGCAGTATTTT	CASRNYRGSTDTQYF
TRBV27	-	TRBJ1-1	-	14	TGTGCCAGCAGTCCAGGGACGGTGATGGGTGAAGCTTTCTTT	CASSPGTVMGEAFF
TRBV7-9	-	TRBJ2-2	-	13	TGTGCCAGCGTACAACGGGGTCCCGGGGAGCTGTTTTTT	CASVQRGPGELFF
TRBV28	-	TRBJ1-1	TRBD1	14	TGTGCCAGCAGTTCAGGACAGGTGGGCACTGAAGCTTTCTTT	CASSSGQVGTEAFF
TRBV14	-	TRBJ2-1	-	14	TGTGCCAGCAGCCAAGAGTGGGACTACAATGAGCAGTTCTTC	CASSQEWDYNEQFF
TRBV6-2/TRBV6-3	few	TRBJ2-2	TRBD1	16	TGTGCCAGCAGTTCGCCCGGGACAGGGCTTCCCGGGGAGCTGTTTTTT	CASSSPGTGLPGELFF
TRBV29-1	-	TRBJ1-1	-	15	TGCAGCGTTAATATTCGGATGGAGGGGGGCACTGAAGCTTTCTTT	CSVNIRMEGGTEAFF
TRBV7-9	few	TRBJ2-5	TRBD2	16	TGTGCCAGCAGCCCGGGACTAGCGGAACGACAAGAGACCCAGTACTTC	CASSPGLAERQETQYF
TRBV5-1	few	TRBJ2-2	-	14	TGCGCCAGCAGCTTGGCCGAAAGAACCGGGGAGCTGTTTTTT	CASSLAERTGELFF
TRBV7-8	-	TRBJ1-3	-	15	TGTGCCAGCCTCTCGGGGCAGAGCTCTGGAAACACCATATATTTT	CASLSGQSSGNTIYF
TRBV7-3	-	TRBJ1-1	-	14	TGTGCCAGCAGCACCGGGATAGCGGGCACTGAAGCTTTCTTT	CASSTGIAGTEAFF
TRBV29-1	few	TRBJ2-7	TRBD1	14	TGCAGCGTTTCACCGGGACAGTCCTCCTACGAGCAGTACTTC	CSVSPGQSSYEQYF
TRBV20-1	few	TRBJ1-4	-	13	TGCAGTGCTAGAGAGGTTTATACGGAAAAACTGTTTTTT	CSAREVYTEKLFF
TRBV7-9	many	TRBJ2-1	-	11	TGTGCCAGCAGCATTGACAAGATCCAGTTCTTC	CASSIDKIQFF
TRBV2	-	TRBJ2-1	-	14	TGTGCCAGCAGAGCCCCAGGCCCCTACAATGAGCAGTTCTTC	CASRAPGPYNEQFF
TRBV7-2	many	TRBJ2-4	-	15	TGTGCCAGCAGCTTAGCGGGAGACGGCAAAAACATTCAGTACTTC	CASSLAGDGKNIQYF
TRBV28	-	TRBJ2-3	TRBD1	14	TGTGCCAGCAGACGGGACAGGGGGCAAGATACGCAGTATTTT	CASRRDRGQDTQYF
TRBV7-2	many	TRBJ2-3	-	15	TGTGCCAGCAGCCCCCCGGGACAAAGCACAGATACGCAGTATTTT	CASSPPGQSTDTQYF
TRBV24-1	many	TRBJ2-1	TRBD2	13	TGTGCCTCTTCGGGGGGGCCGGGCGGTGAGCAGTTCTTC	CASSGGPGGEQFF
TRBV28	many	TRBJ2-4	-	23	TGTGCCAGCAGTTTAAGTAAGGTCGCCCCCTTTGTTTCGGCGCTAGGAGGGAAAAACATTCAGTACTTC	CASSLSKVAPFVSALGGKNIQYF
TRBV29-1	-	TRBJ2-6	-	12	TGCAGCGTTGATGAGGGTAGCAACGTCCTGACTTTC	CSVDEGSNVLTF
TRBV7-3	-	TRBJ2-6	-	15	TGTGCCAGCAGCTTCGGAGTGACTGGGGCCAACGTCCTGACTTTC	CASSFGVTGANVLTF
TRBV7-2	many	TRBJ2-1	TRBD2	15	TGTGCCAGCAGCGCTCGGCGGGGGTCCTACAATGAGCAGTTCTTC	CASSARRGSYNEQFF
TRBV7-2	many	TRBJ2-1	TRBD2	15	TGTGCCAGCCGCTCCGGGGGGAGCTCCTACAATGAGCAGTTCTTC	CASRSGGSSYNEQFF
TRBV7-2	-	TRBJ2-7	TRBD2	16	TGTGCCAGCACCACCCGGAAGCGGGAGAGCTCCTACGAGCAGTACTTC	CASTTRKRESSYEQYF
TRBV29-1	-	TRBJ2-2	-	13	TGCAGCGTCGATTCGGGATTCACCGGGGAGCTGTTTTTT	CSVDSGFTGELFF
TRBV20-1	-	TRBJ2-3	-	13	TGCAGTCCTGGCTCCTTTAGCACAGATACGCAGTATTTT	CSPGSFSTDTQYF
TRBV10-3	few	TRBJ2-6	-	16	TGTGCCATCGGAGGGACAGCGGACTCTGGGGCCAACGTCCTGACTTTC	CAIGGTADSGANVLTF
TRBV28	-	TRBJ1-4	-	15	TGTGCCAGCAGTTCGAAGCCCCCACAAGGGGAAAAACTGTTTTTT	CASSSKPPQGEKLFF
TRBV20-1	-	TRBJ2-5	TRBD1	12	TGCAGTGCTCGACAGGGAAGGGAGACCCAGTACTTC	CSARQGRETQYF
TRBV7-9	many	TRBJ2-2	-	15	TGTGCCAGCAGCACCCGGGACTTTAACACCGGGGAGCTGTTTTTT	CASSTRDFNTGELFF
TRBV25-1	many	TRBJ2-7	TRBD2	16	TGTGCCAGCAGTGAGACTAGCGGGAGGCCCCCCTACGAGCAGTACTTC	CASSETSGRPPYEQYF
TRBV10-3	few	TRBJ1-2	-	10	TGTGCCATCAGTGACAAAGGCTACACCTTC	CAISDKGYTF
TRBV10-3	-	TRBJ2-1	-	14	TGTGCCATCAGTGAGTCAAGCGGCTACAATGAGCAGTTCTTC	CAISESSGYNEQFF
TRBV11-2	many	TRBJ1-1	TRBD1	15	TGTGCCAGCACCAATTACGACAGGGCGAACACTGAAGCTTTCTTT	CASTNYDRANTEAFF
TRBV7-2	many	TRBJ1-2	-	15	TGTGCCAGCAGCTCCCCGGGACGGGTAAACTATGGCTACACCTTC	CASSSPGRVNYGYTF
TRBV6-1	many	TRBJ1-1	-	13	TGTGCCAGCAGGGGTCTATTGGGTACTGAAGCTTTCTTT	CASRGLLGTEAFF
TRBV11-1	many	TRBJ2-5	-	14	TGTGCCAGCAGCCACGGTGGTCCCCAAGAGACCCAGTACTTC	CASSHGGPQETQYF
TRBV11-2	many	TRBJ1-2	-	14	TGTGCCAGCAGCCGGGTGAAGGTGGCAAATGGCTACACCTTC	CASSRVKVANGYTF
TRBV7-2	many	TRBJ1-1	-	14	TGTGCCAGCAGCTTGGAGGTCGGGATCACTGAAGCTTTCTTT	CASSLEVGITEAFF
TRBV20-1	-	TRBJ2-7	TRBD1	14	TGCAGTGCCAAAAACAGGGGGTCAGGCTACGAGCAGTACTTC	CSAKNRGSGYEQYF
TRBV7-9	-	TRBJ2-7	TRBD1	15	TGTGCCAGCAGCGGGCGGACAGGGACAGTCGGCGAGCAGTACTTC	CASSGRTGTVGEQYF
TRBV29-1	-	TRBJ2-5	TRBD2	13	TGCAGCGTTGATCCTAGCGGGACGGAGACCCAGTACTTC	CSVDPSGTETQYF
TRBV12-3/TRBV12-4	many	TRBJ1-5	-	14	TGTGCCAGCAGTTTAAAACAGGGCAATCAGCCCCAGCATTTT	CASSLKQGNQPQHF
TRBV6-5	-	TRBJ1-3	-	15	TGTGCCAGCAACGGGGGCTCCAGCTCTGGAAACACCATATATTTT	CASNGGSSSGNTIYF
TRBV11-2	few	TRBJ2-7	-	12	TGTGCCAGCGGCGGCAACCCCTACGAGCAGTACTTC	CASGGNPYEQYF
TRBV2	-	TRBJ2-5	TRBD2	14	TGTGCCAGCAGTGAAGCGGTAGCGGGACGGACCCAGTACTTC	CASSEAVAGRTQYF
TRBV6-1	many	TRBJ1-1	TRBD1	14	TGTGCCAGCAGACTAGACAGGGTGGTGACTGAAGCTTTCTTT	CASRLDRVVTEAFF